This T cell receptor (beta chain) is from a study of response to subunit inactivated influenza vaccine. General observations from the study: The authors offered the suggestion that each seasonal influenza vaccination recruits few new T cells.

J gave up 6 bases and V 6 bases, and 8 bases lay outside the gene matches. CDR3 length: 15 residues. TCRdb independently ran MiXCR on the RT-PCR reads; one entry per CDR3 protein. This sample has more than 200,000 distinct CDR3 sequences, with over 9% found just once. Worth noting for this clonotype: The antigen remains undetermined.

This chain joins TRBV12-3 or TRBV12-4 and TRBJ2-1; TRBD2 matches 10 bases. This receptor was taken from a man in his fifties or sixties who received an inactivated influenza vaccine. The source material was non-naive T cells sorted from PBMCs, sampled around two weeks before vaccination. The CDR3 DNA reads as TGTGCCAGCAGCCCGGGACTAGCGACCCTCAATGAGCAGTTCTTC. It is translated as CASSPGLATLNEQFF.